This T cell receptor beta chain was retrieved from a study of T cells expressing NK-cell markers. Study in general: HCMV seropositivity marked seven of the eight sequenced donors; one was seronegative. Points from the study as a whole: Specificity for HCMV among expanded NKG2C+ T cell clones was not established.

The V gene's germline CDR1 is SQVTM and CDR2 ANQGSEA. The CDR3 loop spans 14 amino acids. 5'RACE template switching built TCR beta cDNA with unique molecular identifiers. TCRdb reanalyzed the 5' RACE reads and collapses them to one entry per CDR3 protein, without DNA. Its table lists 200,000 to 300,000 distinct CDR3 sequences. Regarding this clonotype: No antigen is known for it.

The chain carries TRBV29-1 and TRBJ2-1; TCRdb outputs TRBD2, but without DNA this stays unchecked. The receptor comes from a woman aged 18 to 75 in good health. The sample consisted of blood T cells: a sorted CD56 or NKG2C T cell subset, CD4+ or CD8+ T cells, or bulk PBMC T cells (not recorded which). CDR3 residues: CSPSLAGEGNEQFF.